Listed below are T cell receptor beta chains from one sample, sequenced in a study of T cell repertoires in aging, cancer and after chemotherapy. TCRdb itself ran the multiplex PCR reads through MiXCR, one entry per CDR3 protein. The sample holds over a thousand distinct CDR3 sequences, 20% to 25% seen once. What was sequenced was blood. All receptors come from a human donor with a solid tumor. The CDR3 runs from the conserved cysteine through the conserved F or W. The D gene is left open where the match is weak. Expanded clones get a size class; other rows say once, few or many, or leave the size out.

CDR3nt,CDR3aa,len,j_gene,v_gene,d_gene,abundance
TGTGCCAGCACCTCCGGGACAGTCGGAAATGAAAAACTGTTTTTT,CASTSGTVGNEKLFF,15,TRBJ1-4,TRBV27,TRBD1,medium-sized
TGTGCCACCGCCCCCCCCCGGGGGAATCAGCCCCAGCATTTT,CATAPPRGNQPQHF,14,TRBJ1-5,TRBV19,NA,medium-sized
TGTGCCAGCAGCAACGGGACGGAGAGGGCCCTCCACTTT,CASSNGTERALHF,13,TRBJ1-6,TRBV21-1,NA,medium-sized
TGTGCCAGCAGCCCAGACAGGCCCTATGGCTACACCTTC,CASSPDRPYGYTF,13,TRBJ1-2,TRBV11-2,NA,few
TGTGCCAGCAGTACACGGACGGGATATAGCAATCAGCCCCAGCATTTT,CASSTRTGYSNQPQHF,16,TRBJ1-5,TRBV6-5,NA,few
TGTGCCAGCAGCTTGGTGGCAGGGAGGAACTATGGCTACACCTTC,CASSLVAGRNYGYTF,15,TRBJ1-2,TRBV5-4,NA,medium-sized
TGTGCCAGCAGTCCAGGGGGTGCGAACACTGAAGCTTTCTTT,CASSPGGANTEAFF,14,TRBJ1-1,TRBV6-2/TRBV6-3,TRBD1,medium-sized
TGTGCCAGCTCACCATACGAGGGGTCGACTAATGAAAAACTGTTTTTT,CASSPYEGSTNEKLFF,16,TRBJ1-4,TRBV18,NA,few
TGTGCCAGCAGTGACCGGGACCGAGATCAGCCCCAGCATTTT,CASSDRDRDQPQHF,14,TRBJ1-5,TRBV6-1,NA,large
TGTGCCAGCAGTTTAGTAGGGGATGAAAAACTGTTTTTT,CASSLVGDEKLFF,13,TRBJ1-4,TRBV6-1,NA,NA
TGTGCCAGCAGCCAAGGGGAGTCCTACAATGAGCAGTTCTTC,CASSQGESYNEQFF,14,TRBJ2-1,TRBV12-3/TRBV12-4,NA,medium-sized
TGTGCCAGCAGTTACTCCAGGGTATACAATGAGCAGTTCTTC,CASSYSRVYNEQFF,14,TRBJ2-1,TRBV6-5,NA,medium-sized
TGTGCCAGCTCACCTACAGGGGTGGGCAATCAGCCCCAGCATTTT,CASSPTGVGNQPQHF,15,TRBJ1-5,TRBV18,TRBD1,medium-sized
TGTGCCAGCAGAGGCAGGGGGCTCGCAGATACGCGGTATTTT,CASRGRGLADTRYF,14,TRBJ2-3,TRBV2,TRBD1,NA
TGTGCCAGCAGCTCAGGGACAACACTCAAGCCCCAGCATTTT,CASSSGTTLKPQHF,14,TRBJ1-5,TRBV7-9,NA,NA
TGCAGCGTTGGGACAGGGGGCGCAGATGGCTACACCTTC,CSVGTGGADGYTF,13,TRBJ1-2,TRBV29-1,TRBD1,NA
TGCGCCAGCAGCGAGACGGGGAACACTGAAGCTTTCTTT,CASSETGNTEAFF,13,TRBJ1-1,TRBV4-3,NA,medium-sized
TGCGCCAGCAGCTTCGGGGAGGGCGGCACAGATACGCAGTATTTT,CASSFGEGGTDTQYF,15,TRBJ2-3,TRBV5-6,TRBD2,few
TGCGCCAGCAGCCAAGCGGGGGGGCGAGGATACACTGAAGCTTTCTTT,CASSQAGGRGYTEAFF,16,TRBJ1-1,TRBV4-1,NA,NA
TGTGCCAGCACTTTGACCGCGAACACTGAAGCTTTCTTT,CASTLTANTEAFF,13,TRBJ1-1,TRBV5-6,NA,medium-sized
TGTGCCACCAGTGACCCGGGACGGGGCGAAGGAAGTGCAAGGACCCAGTACTTC,CATSDPGRGEGSARTQYF,18,TRBJ2-5,TRBV24-1,NA,few
TGTGCCAGCAGTCCCAGGGTTTTTGCCACTGAAGCTTTCTTT,CASSPRVFATEAFF,14,TRBJ1-1,TRBV7-2,NA,few
TGTGCCTGGAGAAGGTTCCGGGAGACCCAGTACTTC,CAWRRFRETQYF,12,TRBJ2-5,TRBV30,NA,large
TGTGCCAGCAGCGGGGGGCTTGAAGCTTTCTTT,CASSGGLEAFF,11,TRBJ1-1,TRBV11-3,NA,NA
TGTGCCAGCAGTCTAAATCCGGGACAGGGGACAGATACGCAGTATTTT,CASSLNPGQGTDTQYF,16,TRBJ2-3,TRBV6-6,TRBD1,medium-sized
TGCAGCGCGCGGGACAGGGATAAAGAGACCCAGTACTTC,CSARDRDKETQYF,13,TRBJ2-5,TRBV29-1,TRBD1,large
TGTGCCAGCAGCGGAGACAGCTATCAGCCCCAGCATTTT,CASSGDSYQPQHF,13,TRBJ1-5,TRBV6-1,NA,large
TGTGCCAGCAGTCCCGTTACGGGACAGGGGTTCTATGGCTACACCTTC,CASSPVTGQGFYGYTF,16,TRBJ1-2,TRBV6-5,TRBD1,large
TGCAGCGTTGATGGCCCGGGACAATCAGATACGCAGTATTTT,CSVDGPGQSDTQYF,14,TRBJ2-3,TRBV29-1,NA,large
TGTGCCAGCAGCCTGGGGACTAGCGGGGGGACCCCTCTGGAGACCCAGTACTTC,CASSLGTSGGTPLETQYF,18,TRBJ2-5,TRBV7-9,TRBD2,medium-sized
TGTGCCAGCAGCTTGGGCGGGGATGGGGGCGGCCAGCCCCAGCATTTT,CASSLGGDGGGQPQHF,16,TRBJ1-5,TRBV5-4,NA,NA
TGCAGCGTTGAAGCATCAGGGGACCAGCCCCAGCATTTT,CSVEASGDQPQHF,13,TRBJ1-5,TRBV29-1,NA,large
TGTGCCAGCTCACCCAGGACTGAGGGGAATGAGCAGTTCTTC,CASSPRTEGNEQFF,14,TRBJ2-1,TRBV18,NA,medium-sized
TGTGCCAGCAGCGGAACAGGGATAAGCAATTCACCCCTCCACTTT,CASSGTGISNSPLHF,15,TRBJ1-6,TRBV7-9,NA,medium-sized
TGCGCCAGCAGCTCGGGCATGAACACTGAAGCTTTCTTT,CASSSGMNTEAFF,13,TRBJ1-1,TRBV5-1,NA,once
TGTGCCAGCAGCCAAGATAGGTCGTTAGGGGTGAAGATGGGCGAGCAGTTCTTC,CASSQDRSLGVKMGEQFF,18,TRBJ2-1,TRBV4-2,NA,medium-sized
TGTGCCAGCAGTACGGGACTCGGGAGTGTCAGCAATCAGCCCCAGCATTTT,CASSTGLGSVSNQPQHF,17,TRBJ1-5,TRBV12-3/TRBV12-4,NA,medium-sized
TGTGCCAGTAGTCCGAGGGTTGACACTGAAGCTTTCTTT,CASSPRVDTEAFF,13,TRBJ1-1,TRBV19,NA,medium-sized
TGTGCCAGCAGTCTCACCCTTGAGGACAGATCCAATGAAAAACTGTTTTTT,CASSLTLEDRSNEKLFF,17,TRBJ1-4,TRBV27,NA,medium-sized
TGTGCCAGCAGTGTTAGCGGGGGGGCCAATGAGCAGTTCTTC,CASSVSGGANEQFF,14,TRBJ2-1,TRBV25-1,TRBD2,medium-sized
TGTGCCAGCAGGTCACTAGGGAGGAAGACCCAGTACTTC,CASRSLGRKTQYF,13,TRBJ2-5,TRBV6-5,NA,large
TGCGCCAGCAGCTTGGCCGTGGGAACAGGGGGCGACACCATATATTTT,CASSLAVGTGGDTIYF,16,TRBJ1-3,TRBV5-1,TRBD1,medium-sized
TGTGCCAGCAGTCCAGGGGGCAGGGGGAATCAGCCCCAGCATTTT,CASSPGGRGNQPQHF,15,TRBJ1-5,TRBV27,TRBD1,medium-sized